The clone carrying this T cell receptor (beta chain) was counted a few times. This CDR3 is 13 amino acids long. Trimming took 5 bases from V and 4 from J; bases not matched to a gene: 4. Roughly 0.45 to 1 ug RNA was reverse transcribed with random hexamers. Multiplex immunoSEQ PCR targeted 54 Vbeta and 13 Jbeta TCR beta segments. TCRdb analysed the immunoSEQ multiplex PCR reads with MiXCR anew, one entry per CDR3 protein. Of some 150,000 distinct CDR3 sequences in the sample, 85% to 95% are singletons; the top ten hold 0.15% to 0.2%. This sample stems from a study of CD8 T cells in Susac syndrome. Study information: When their blood was taken, patients with Susac syndrome were therapy-naive, taking corticosteroids, or taking intravenous immunoglobulin alone.

Sequencing of TCR beta was performed on blood CD8+ T cells and on blood CD4+ T cells. TEMRA cells were FACS-enriched, and CD8+ and CD4+ T cells were isolated negatively. The chain employs TRBV12-3 or TRBV12-4 and TRBJ2-5; 7 bases are shared with TRBD1. Sequencing was carried out using CD4+ T cells from PBMCs. The receptor comes from a human donor with Susac syndrome. This chain's CDR3 is CASSQGVGETQYF. The CDR3 DNA follows: TGTGCCAGCAGTCAGGGGGTGGGAGAGACCCAGTACTTC.